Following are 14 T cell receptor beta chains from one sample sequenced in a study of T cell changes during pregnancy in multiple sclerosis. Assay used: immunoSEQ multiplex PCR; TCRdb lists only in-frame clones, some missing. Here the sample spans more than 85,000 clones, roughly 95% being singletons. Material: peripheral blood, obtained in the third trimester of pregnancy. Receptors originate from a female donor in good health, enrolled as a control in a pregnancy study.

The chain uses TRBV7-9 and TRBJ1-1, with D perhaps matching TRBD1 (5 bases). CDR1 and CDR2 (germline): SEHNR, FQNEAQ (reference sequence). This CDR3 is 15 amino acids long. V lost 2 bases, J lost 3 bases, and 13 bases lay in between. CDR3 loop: CASSLWPGADTEAFF. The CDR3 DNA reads TGTGCCAGCAGCTTATGGCCTGGGGCCGACACTGAAGCTTTCTTT.

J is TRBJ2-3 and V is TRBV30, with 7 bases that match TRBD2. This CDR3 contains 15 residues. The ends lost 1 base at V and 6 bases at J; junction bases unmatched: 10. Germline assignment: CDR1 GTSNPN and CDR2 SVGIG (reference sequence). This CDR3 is CAWSGRGNGRDTQYF. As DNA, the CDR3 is TGTGCCTGGAGTGGCCGGGGGAACGGGAGGGATACGCAGTATTTT.

CDR3 region: CASSWDRGTDTQYF. CDR3 coding DNA: TGTGCCAGCAGTTGGGACAGGGGGACAGATACGCAGTATTTT. The rearrangement joins TRBV27 to TRBJ2-3; 11 nucleotides line up with TRBD1. J gave up 3 bases and V 4 bases, and 0 bases lay outside the gene matches. Germline lookup yields CDR1 MNHEY and CDR2 SMNVEV (reference sequence). This CDR3 has 14 residues.

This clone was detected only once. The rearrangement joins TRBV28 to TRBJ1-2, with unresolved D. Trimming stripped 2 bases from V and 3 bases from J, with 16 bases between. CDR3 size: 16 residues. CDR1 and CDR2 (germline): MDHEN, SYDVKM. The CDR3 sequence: CASSLGTSTTHYGYTF. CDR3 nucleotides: TGTGCCAGCAGTTTAGGTACTAGTACAACCCACTATGGCTACACCTTC.

CDR3 coding DNA: TGCAGCGTGGCTGACAGGGGGAACTCCTACGAGCAGTACTTC. Its translation: CSVADRGNSYEQYF. This chain connects TRBV29-1 to TRBJ2-7, with 9 bases that match TRBD1. The germline V gene encodes CDR1 SQVTM and CDR2 ANQGSEA. This CDR3 has 14 residues. V lost 6 bases to trimming and J lost 0 bases; unmatched junction nucleotides: 6.

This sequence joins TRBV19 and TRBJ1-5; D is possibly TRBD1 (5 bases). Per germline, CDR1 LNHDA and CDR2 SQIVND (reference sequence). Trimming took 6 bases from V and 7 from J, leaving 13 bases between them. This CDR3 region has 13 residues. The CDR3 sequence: CASRTGGEQPQHF. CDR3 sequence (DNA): TGTGCCAGTAGGACGGGGGGGGAGCAGCCCCAGCATTTT.

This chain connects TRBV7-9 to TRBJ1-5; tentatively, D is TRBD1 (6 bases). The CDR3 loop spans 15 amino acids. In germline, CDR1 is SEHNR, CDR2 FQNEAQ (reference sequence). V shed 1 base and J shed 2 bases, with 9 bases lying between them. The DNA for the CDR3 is TGTGCCAGCAGCTTAGAAGGGGGAGGCAATCAGCCCCAGCATTTT. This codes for CASSLEGGGNQPQHF.

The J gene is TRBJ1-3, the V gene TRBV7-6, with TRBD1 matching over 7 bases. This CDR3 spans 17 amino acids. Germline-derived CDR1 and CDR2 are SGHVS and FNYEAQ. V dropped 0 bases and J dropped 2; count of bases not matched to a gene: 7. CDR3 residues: CASSLAFKQGTGNTIYF. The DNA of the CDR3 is TGTGCCAGCAGCTTAGCGTTTAAACAGGGGACTGGAAACACCATATATTTT.

The CDR3 region has the DNA TGTGCCAGCAGCCAGACCCTAGGAGATCATACGCAGTATTTT. This sequence encodes CASSQTLGDHTQYF. The chain is built from TRBV4-2 and TRBJ2-3; D is unresolved. The germline V and J ends were trimmed by 3 bases and 7 bases, with 14 bases remaining between them. Germline values: CDR1 LGHNA, CDR2 YNFKEQ. There are 14 residues in the CDR3.

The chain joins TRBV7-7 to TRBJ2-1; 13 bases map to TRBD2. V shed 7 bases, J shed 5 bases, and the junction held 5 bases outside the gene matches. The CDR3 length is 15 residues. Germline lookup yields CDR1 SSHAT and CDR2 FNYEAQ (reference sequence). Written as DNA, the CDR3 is TGTGCCAGCACCCCGGGACTAGCGGGGAACAATGAGCAGTTCTTC. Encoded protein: CASTPGLAGNNEQFF.

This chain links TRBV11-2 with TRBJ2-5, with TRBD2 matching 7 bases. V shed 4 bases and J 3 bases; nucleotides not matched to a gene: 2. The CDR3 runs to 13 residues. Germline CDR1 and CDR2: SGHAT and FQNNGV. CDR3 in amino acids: CASSWAGEETQYF. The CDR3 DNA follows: TGTGCCAGCAGCTGGGCGGGGGAAGAGACCCAGTACTTC.

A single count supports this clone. The DNA of the CDR3 is TGTGCCAGCAGCTTGGGAGACTCTGGGGCCAACGTCCTGACTTTC. Protein: CASSLGDSGANVLTF. The chain employs TRBV5-6 and TRBJ2-6; D is unclear. The CDR3 contains 15 residues. Germline loops: CDR1 SGHDT, CDR2 YYEEEE. V lost 0 bases and J lost 0, with 4 bases in between.

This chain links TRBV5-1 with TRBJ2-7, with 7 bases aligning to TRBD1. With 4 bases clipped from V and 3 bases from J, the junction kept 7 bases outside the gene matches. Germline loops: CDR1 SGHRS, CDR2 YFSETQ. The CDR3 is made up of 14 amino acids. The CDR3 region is CASSPGSGGYEQYF. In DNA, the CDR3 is TGCGCCAGCAGCCCTGGCTCAGGGGGCTACGAGCAGTACTTC.

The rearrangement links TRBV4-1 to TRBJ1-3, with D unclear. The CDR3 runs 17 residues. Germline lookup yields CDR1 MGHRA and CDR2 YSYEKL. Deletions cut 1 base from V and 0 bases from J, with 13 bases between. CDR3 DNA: TGCGCCAGCAGCCAAGGGATGAGGTTTAGCTCTGGAAACACCATATATTTT. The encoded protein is CASSQGMRFSSGNTIYF.